The rows below give T cell receptor beta chains drawn from one sample of a study of cytomegalovirus exposure and HLA in healthy donors. Repertoires were generated with immunoSEQ multiplex PCR, while TCRdb's copy carries only in-frame clones and drops some. The profile shows over 100,000 clones, 77% of them singletons. Source material: PBMCs. These receptors were obtained from a woman between 40 and 50 years old in good health and CMV-seronegative. CDR3s leave out the opening cysteine and the closing phenylalanine or tryptophan.

cdr3_aa: AISGGTGGGINIQY
cdr3_length: 14
v_call: TRBV10-3
j_call: TRBJ2-4

cdr3_aa: ASSPTSTGPRYGYT
cdr3_length: 14
v_call: TRBV7-9
j_call: TRBJ1-2

cdr3_aa: ASSPYGGVETQY
cdr3_length: 12
v_call: TRBV14
j_call: TRBJ2-5

cdr3_aa: ASSLGAQPIQETQY
cdr3_length: 14
v_call: TRBV5-6
j_call: TRBJ2-5

cdr3_aa: ATSREGKTGVLDTQY
cdr3_length: 15
v_call: TRBV15
j_call: TRBJ2-3

cdr3_aa: ASSQTAGGYNEKLF
cdr3_length: 14
v_call: TRBV14
j_call: TRBJ1-4

cdr3_aa: ASSLGYGDSQRNTEAF
cdr3_length: 16
v_call: TRBV11-2
j_call: TRBJ1-1

cdr3_aa: ASSSKQGGTEAF
cdr3_length: 12
v_call: TRBV5-1
j_call: TRBJ1-1

cdr3_aa: ASSRADSWQDTQY
cdr3_length: 13
v_call: TRBV18
j_call: TRBJ2-3

cdr3_aa: ASTYRRQDGGYT
cdr3_length: 12
v_call: TRBV6-6
j_call: TRBJ1-2

cdr3_aa: ASSRTGLNTGELF
cdr3_length: 13
v_call: TRBV5-4
j_call: TRBJ2-2

cdr3_aa: ASSYTRTGTGYT
cdr3_length: 12
v_call: TRBV6-5
j_call: TRBJ1-2

cdr3_aa: ASSVVGSGQQETQY
cdr3_length: 14
v_call: TRBV9
j_call: TRBJ2-5

cdr3_aa: ASSRQGLPLYEQY
cdr3_length: 13
v_call: TRBV6-1
j_call: TRBJ2-7